The rows below give T cell receptor beta chains drawn from one sample of a study of shared clonotypes between healthy human individuals. Clones were sequenced by immunoSEQ multiplex PCR, and TCRdb holds only the in-frame ones, with some missing. This sample has millions of clones; around nine tenths occur once, and the top ten carry roughly 0.14%. Sequenced material: naive CD4+ T cells sorted from blood. The receptors originated from a man younger than 35 in good health. Both conserved end residues are part of each CDR3. A D gene is named only where the DNA matches it firmly. Clone size is not always given. Where it is, it says once, few, many or a class for expanded clones.

j_call,v_call,d_call,clone_size,cdr3_nt,cdr3_aa
TRBJ2-2,TRBV7-2,.,few,TGTGCCAGCAGCTTGGGCAGCGCGAACACCGGGGAGCTGTTTTTT,CASSLGSANTGELFF
TRBJ2-2,TRBV5-1,.,once,TGCGCCAGCAGCTTGCAGGGGTACACCGGGGAGCTGTTTTTT,CASSLQGYTGELFF
TRBJ2-3,TRBV5-1,TRBD2,.,TGCGCCAGCAGCTTGACTAGCGGGGGGCCCGTAGATACGCAGTATTTT,CASSLTSGGPVDTQYF
TRBJ2-1,TRBV5-1,TRBD1,few,TGCGCCAGCAGCACACCGGACAGGTCAGAGCAGTTCTTC,CASSTPDRSEQFF
TRBJ2-5,TRBV5-1,.,.,TGCGCCAGCAGGACGGAGGCTGGGGCACCACCGACCCAGTACTTC,CASRTEAGAPPTQYF
TRBJ1-1,TRBV7-2,TRBD1,.,TGTGCCAGCAGCTTCGGACAGGGGGTAGGTGAAGCTTTCTTT,CASSFGQGVGEAFF
TRBJ1-2,TRBV5-5,.,.,TGTGCCAGCACCCCGGACCGCGCCCCCTTC,CASTPDRAPF
TRBJ1-4,TRBV7-9,.,.,TGTGCCAGCAGCTTAGGAGGGGGTGAGAATGAAAAACTGTTTTTT,CASSLGGGENEKLFF
TRBJ1-1,TRBV5-1,TRBD1,.,TGCGCCAGCAGCTTGGAGGGGGCAGGGGCCACTGAAGCTTTCTTT,CASSLEGAGATEAFF
TRBJ1-6,TRBV19,.,once,TGTGCCAGTCGGGACGTGGCAGGAACGACCCGGGATAATTCACCCCTCCACTTT,CASRDVAGTTRDNSPLHF
TRBJ2-4,TRBV6-1,.,.,TGTGCCAGCAGTGAACGTGGAGGGAAAAACATTCAGTACTTC,CASSERGGKNIQYF
TRBJ2-7,TRBV5-1,TRBD2,.,TGCGCCAGCAGCTTGACTAGCGGGAGTTCGTACGAGCAGTACTTC,CASSLTSGSSYEQYF
TRBJ1-1,TRBV6-5,TRBD1,.,TGTGCCAGCAGTTGGGGACAGCTGAACACTGAAGCTTTCTTT,CASSWGQLNTEAFF
TRBJ1-1,TRBV7-9,.,once,TGTGCCAGCAGCCCACCCGGGGGCACTGAAGCTTTCTTT,CASSPPGGTEAFF
TRBJ2-7,TRBV2,TRBD1,.,TGTGCCAGCAATCCTACAGGGGGCCGCGAGCAGTACTTC,CASNPTGGREQYF
TRBJ1-4,TRBV25-1,.,.,TGTGCCAGCAGTGACGGACAGCTAGTGGGGGAAAAACTGTTTTTT,CASSDGQLVGEKLFF
TRBJ2-2,TRBV5-1,TRBD1,.,TGCGCCAGCAGCTTGTGGACAGGGCCCACCGGGGAGCTGTTTTTT,CASSLWTGPTGELFF
TRBJ2-7,TRBV19,.,.,TGTGCCAGTAGTGACGCCTTCGGGGGCGGCTCCTACGAGCAGTACTTC,CASSDAFGGGSYEQYF
TRBJ2-1,TRBV15,.,.,TGTGCCACCAGCAGACGCGGGACAAACAATGAGCAGTTCTTC,CATSRRGTNNEQFF
TRBJ2-3,TRBV9,.,.,TGTGCCAGCTTGGGTGGCACAGATACGCAGTATTTT,CASLGGTDTQYF
TRBJ1-6,TRBV30,.,.,TGTGCCTGGAGGCAGAATTCACCCCTCCACTTT,CAWRQNSPLHF
TRBJ1-2,TRBV7-2,.,.,TGTGCCAGCAGCTTAGTATGGCAGAGGAAGAGTTATGGCTACACCTTC,CASSLVWQRKSYGYTF
TRBJ2-1,TRBV28,.,once,TGTGCCAGCCCCCCCCCAACAGGGCCCTTCTACAATGAGCAGTTCTTC,CASPPPTGPFYNEQFF
TRBJ1-5,TRBV15,TRBD1,.,TGTGCCACCAGCAGAGATGAGAGGGACAGGGGGCGTCCCGGGCAGCCCCAGCATTTT,CATSRDERDRGRPGQPQHF
TRBJ2-7,TRBV5-4,TRBD2,.,TGTGCCAGCAGCCGACAAATTGGTTTAGCGGGAGTCCACGAGCAGTACTTC,CASSRQIGLAGVHEQYF
TRBJ1-5,TRBV5-6,.,.,TGTGCCAGCAGCTTGTACACTGAGAATCAGCCCCAGCATTTT,CASSLYTENQPQHF
TRBJ2-1,TRBV6-5,.,.,TGTGCCAGCAGGACACCCTCCTACAATGAGCAGTTCTTC,CASRTPSYNEQFF
TRBJ2-1,TRBV7-9,.,.,TGTGCCAGCAGCTTAGCCGGGGCTGGGGATGAGCAGTTCTTC,CASSLAGAGDEQFF